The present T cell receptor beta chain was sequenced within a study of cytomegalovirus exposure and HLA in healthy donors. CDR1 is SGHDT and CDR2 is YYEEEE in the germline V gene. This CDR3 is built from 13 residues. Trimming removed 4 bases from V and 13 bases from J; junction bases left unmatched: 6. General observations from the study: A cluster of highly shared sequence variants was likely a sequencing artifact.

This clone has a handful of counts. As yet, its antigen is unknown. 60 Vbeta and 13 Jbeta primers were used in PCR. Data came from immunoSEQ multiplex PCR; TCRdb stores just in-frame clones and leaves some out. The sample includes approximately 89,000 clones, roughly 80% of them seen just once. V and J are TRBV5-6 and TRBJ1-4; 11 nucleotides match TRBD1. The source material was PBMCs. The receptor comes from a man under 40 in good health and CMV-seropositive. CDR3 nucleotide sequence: TGTGCCAGCAGCCCGGACAGGGGGCGACGACTGTTTTTT. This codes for CASSPDRGRRLFF.